This T cell receptor beta chain was recovered during a study of regulatory T cells in long-lasting Graves disease. Relying on iRepertoire HTBI primers and Arm-PCR of CDR3 regions, the team built TCR beta libraries. Each CDR3 protein is one row after TCRdb ran MiXCR on the multiplex PCR reads. The sample records about 240,000 distinct CDR3 sequences, 20% to 25% being singletons. Trimming stripped 0 bases from V and 7 bases from J, with 13 bases between. The CDR3 spans 14 residues. Germline lookup yields CDR1 MNHEY and CDR2 SVGEGT. This clonotype has at least ten counts. Time point: newly diagnosed GD, antithyroid drugs for less than 3 months. Generation of the TCR library employed RNA extracted from PBMCs.

The chain employs TRBV6-2 or TRBV6-3 and TRBJ2-7; D possibly corresponds to TRBD1 (6 bases). The receptor's source is a female donor with Graves disease. Material: peripheral blood mononuclear cells (PBMCs), obtained at new diagnosis, from a patient treated with antithyroid drugs. CDR3 in amino acids: CASSYSAGAEEQYF. CDR3 nucleotide sequence: TGTGCCAGCAGTTACTCCGCAGGGGCGGAAGAGCAGTACTTC.